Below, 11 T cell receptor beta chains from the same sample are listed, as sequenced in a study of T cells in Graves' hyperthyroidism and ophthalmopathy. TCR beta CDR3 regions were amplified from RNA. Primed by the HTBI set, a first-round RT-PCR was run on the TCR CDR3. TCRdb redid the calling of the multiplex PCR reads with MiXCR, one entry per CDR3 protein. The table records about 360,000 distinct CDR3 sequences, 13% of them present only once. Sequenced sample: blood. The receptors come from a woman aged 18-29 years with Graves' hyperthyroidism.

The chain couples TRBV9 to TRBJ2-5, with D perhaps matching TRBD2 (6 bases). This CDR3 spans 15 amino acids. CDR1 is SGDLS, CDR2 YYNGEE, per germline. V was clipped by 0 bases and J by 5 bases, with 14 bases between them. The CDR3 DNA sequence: TGTGCCAGCAGCGTAGATATTGGAGGGAGGGAGACCCAGTACTTC. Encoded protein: CASSVDIGGRETQYF. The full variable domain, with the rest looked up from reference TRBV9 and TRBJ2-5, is DSGVTQTPKHLITATGQRVTLRCSPRSGDLSVYWYQQSLDQGLQFLIQYYNGEERAKGNILERFSAQQFPDLHSELNLSSLELGDSALYFCASSVDIGGRETQYFGPGTRLLVL.

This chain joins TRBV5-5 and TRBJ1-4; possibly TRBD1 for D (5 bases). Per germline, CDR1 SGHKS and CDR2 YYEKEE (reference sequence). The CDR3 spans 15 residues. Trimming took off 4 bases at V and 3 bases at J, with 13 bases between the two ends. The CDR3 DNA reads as TGTGCCAGCAGCGTCGCAGGGTCGCCTAATGAAAAACTGTTTTTT. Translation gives CASSVAGSPNEKLFF.

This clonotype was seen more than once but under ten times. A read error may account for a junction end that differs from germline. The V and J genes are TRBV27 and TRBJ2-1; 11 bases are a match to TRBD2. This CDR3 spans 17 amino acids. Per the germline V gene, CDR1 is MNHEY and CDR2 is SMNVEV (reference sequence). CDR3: CASSFQPIAGGYNEQLF. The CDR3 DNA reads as TGTGCCAGCAGTTTCCAACCCATAGCGGGGGGGTACAATGAGCAGCTCTTC.

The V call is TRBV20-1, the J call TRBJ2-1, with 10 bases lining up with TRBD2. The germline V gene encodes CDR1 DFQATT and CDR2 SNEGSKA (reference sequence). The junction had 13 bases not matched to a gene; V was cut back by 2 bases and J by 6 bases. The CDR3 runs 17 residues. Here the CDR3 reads CSARSVGGLAVINEQFF. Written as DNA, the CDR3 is TGCAGTGCTAGAAGTGTAGGTGGACTAGCGGTCATCAATGAGCAGTTCTTC.

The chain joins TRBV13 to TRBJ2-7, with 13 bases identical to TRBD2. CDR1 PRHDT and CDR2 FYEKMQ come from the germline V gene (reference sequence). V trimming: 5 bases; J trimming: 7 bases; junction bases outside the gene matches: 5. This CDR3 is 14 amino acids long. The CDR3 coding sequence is TGTGCCAGCAGCGCGGGACTAGCGGGGTATGAGCAGTACTTC. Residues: CASSAGLAGYEQYF. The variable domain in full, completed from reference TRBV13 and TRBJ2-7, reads AAGVIQSPRHLIKEKRETATLKCYPIPRHDTVYWYQQGPGQDPQFLISFYEKMQSDKGSIPDRFSAQQFSDYHSELNMSSLELGDSALYFCASSAGLAGYEQYFGPGTRLTVT.

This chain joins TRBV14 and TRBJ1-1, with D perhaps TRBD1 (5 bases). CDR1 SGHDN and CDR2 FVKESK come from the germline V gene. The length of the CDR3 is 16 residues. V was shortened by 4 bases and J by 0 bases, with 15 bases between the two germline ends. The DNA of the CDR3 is TGTGCCAGCAGCCCGCTGCGGACGGGGGTGAACACTGAAGCTTTCTTT. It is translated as CASSPLRTGVNTEAFF.

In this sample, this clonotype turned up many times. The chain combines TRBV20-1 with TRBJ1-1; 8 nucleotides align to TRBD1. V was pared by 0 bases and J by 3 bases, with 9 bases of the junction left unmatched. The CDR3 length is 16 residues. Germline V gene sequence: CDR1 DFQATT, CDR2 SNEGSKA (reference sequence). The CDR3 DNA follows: TGCAGTGCTAGAGATAATCAGGGGGCTTCATACACTGAAGCTTTCTTT. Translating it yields CSARDNQGASYTEAFF.

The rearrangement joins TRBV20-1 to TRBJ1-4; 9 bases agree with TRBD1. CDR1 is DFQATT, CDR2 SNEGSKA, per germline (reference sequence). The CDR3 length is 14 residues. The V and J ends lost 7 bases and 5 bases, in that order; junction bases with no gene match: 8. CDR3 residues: CSVQRGTGNEKLFF. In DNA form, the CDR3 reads TGCAGTGTCCAGCGTGGGACAGGGAATGAAAAACTGTTTTTT.

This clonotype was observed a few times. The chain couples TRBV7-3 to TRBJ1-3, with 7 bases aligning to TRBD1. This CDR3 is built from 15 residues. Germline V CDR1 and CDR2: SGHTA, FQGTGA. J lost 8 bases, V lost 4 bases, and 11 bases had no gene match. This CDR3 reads CASSSTGALGDTIYF. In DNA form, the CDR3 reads TGTGCCAGCAGCTCTACAGGGGCCCTCGGGGACACCATATATTTT.

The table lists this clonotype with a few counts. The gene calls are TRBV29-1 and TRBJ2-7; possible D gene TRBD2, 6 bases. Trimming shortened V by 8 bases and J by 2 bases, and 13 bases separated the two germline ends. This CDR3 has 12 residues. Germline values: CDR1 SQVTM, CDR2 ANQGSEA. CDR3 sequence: CSFRGSPYEQYF. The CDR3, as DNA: TGCAGCTTCCGGGGGAGCCCCTACGAGCAGTACTTC.

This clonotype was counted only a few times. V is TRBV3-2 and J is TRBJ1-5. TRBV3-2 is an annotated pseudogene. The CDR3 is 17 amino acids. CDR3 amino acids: CASSQDRAGHSNQPQHF. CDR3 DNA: TGTGCCAGCAGCCAAGATCGGGCAGGGCACAGCAATCAGCCCCAGCATTTT.